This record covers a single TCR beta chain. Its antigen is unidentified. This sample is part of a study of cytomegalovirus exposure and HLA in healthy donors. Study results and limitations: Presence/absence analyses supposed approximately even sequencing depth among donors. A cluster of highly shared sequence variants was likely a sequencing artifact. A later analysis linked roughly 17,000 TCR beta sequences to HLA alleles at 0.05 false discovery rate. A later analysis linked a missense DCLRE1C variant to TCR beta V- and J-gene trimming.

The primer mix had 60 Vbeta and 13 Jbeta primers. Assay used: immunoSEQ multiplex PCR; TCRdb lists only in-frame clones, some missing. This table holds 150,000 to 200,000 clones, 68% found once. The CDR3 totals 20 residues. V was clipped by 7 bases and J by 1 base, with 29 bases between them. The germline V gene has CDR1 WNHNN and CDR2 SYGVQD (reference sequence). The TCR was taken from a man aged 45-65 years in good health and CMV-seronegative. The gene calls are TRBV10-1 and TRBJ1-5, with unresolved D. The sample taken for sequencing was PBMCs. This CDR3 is CASTERWIGMRPMSNQPQHF. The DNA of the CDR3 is TGCGCCAGCACCGAGAGGTGGATAGGAATGCGCCCTATGAGCAATCAGCCCCAGCATTTT.